This T cell receptor (beta chain) was recovered during a study of blood T cell repertoires in COVID-19. For the study at large: Acute-phase and convalescent COVID-19 samples originated in the United States, Italy and Spain. Sources were T cells, B-cell-depleted T cells, or PBMCs; the material itself was cDNA or gDNA.

V shed 7 bases and J 8 bases; nucleotides not matched to a gene: 11. Germline CDR1 is SQVTM and CDR2 is ANQGSEA. This CDR3 comprises 13 residues. The Seattle patients, enrolled during active infection, were followed longitudinally. Clones were read by immunoSEQ multiplex PCR, and TCRdb kept only the in-frame ones, dropping some. The sample includes fewer than 650,000 clones, about 88% of them seen just once. The clonotype comes from a woman in her 50s with COVID-19, enrolled during active disease. Sequencing was done on a sample of peripheral blood. The chain links TRBV29-1 to TRBJ1-2; 9 bases agree with TRBD1. The CDR3 loop reads CSGGTGTMDGYTF. For the CDR3, the DNA is TGCAGCGGTGGGACAGGGACGATGGACGGCTACACCTTC. Combining the CDR3 with reference TRBV29-1 and TRBJ1-2 gives the whole variable domain SAVISQKPSRDICQRGTSLTIQCQVDSQVTMMFWYRQQPGQSLTLIATANQGSEATYESGFVIDKFPISRPNLTFSTLTVSNMSPEDSSIYLCSGGTGTMDGYTFGSGTRLTVV.